These T cell receptor beta chains were read from a single sample in a study of shared clonotypes between healthy human individuals. TCRdb's table, derived via immunoSEQ multiplex PCR, lists solely in-frame clones and lacks some. The sample contains approximately 1,500,000 clones, approximately 98% of which appear only once. The specimen sequenced was naive CD4+ T cells sorted from blood. The receptors were gathered from a man aged 25 to 45 in good health. The CDR3 runs from the conserved cysteine through the conserved F or W.

cdr3_aa j_call v_call
CASSIRDGYEQYF TRBJ2-7 TRBV19
CAISESMTGSYEQYF TRBJ2-7 TRBV10-3
CASSLSGTGTWGYTF TRBJ1-2 TRBV5-1
CASSSRSRDSAQYF TRBJ2-3 TRBV27
CASSVRAYPYEQYF TRBJ2-7 TRBV9
CASSLKDGLHEAFF TRBJ1-1 TRBV5-1
CASSLWASDEQFF TRBJ2-1 TRBV5-5
CASSPQEVQAFF TRBJ1-1 TRBV18
CASSKRGSNTGELFF TRBJ2-2 TRBV6-1
CASSVDSGTYSGNTIYF TRBJ1-3 TRBV9
CASSGDRERLTNEKLFF TRBJ1-4 TRBV10-1
CASSYQLAGVGDTQYF TRBJ2-3 TRBV6-5
CASRVGLTDTQYF TRBJ2-3 TRBV5-1
CSVVGLAGETQYF TRBJ2-5 TRBV29-1
CASSEGWRDQPQHF TRBJ1-5 TRBV10-2
CASRSRRDLNTGELFF TRBJ2-2 TRBV7-9
CAFNRGKGTEAFF TRBJ1-1 TRBV30
CASSTTRGDNEQFF TRBJ2-1 TRBV5-1
CASSLVWGGVDEKLFF TRBJ1-4 TRBV5-6
CASSSGGDYNEQFF TRBJ2-1 TRBV28
CASSLTGVARHTYEQYF TRBJ2-7 TRBV7-2
CASSDGTTQETQYF TRBJ2-5 TRBV21-1
CASSQEAGGVTDTQYF TRBJ2-3 TRBV7-2
CASSLKSGRVYEQYF TRBJ2-7 TRBV5-6
CASSEAFHRLSTDTQYF TRBJ2-3 TRBV2
CSVQPYGNSGYTF TRBJ1-2 TRBV29-1
CASRLRDSEWDIQYF TRBJ2-4 TRBV5-1
CAISESLGSGNTIYF TRBJ1-3 TRBV10-3
CASSLAGGVNEQFF TRBJ2-1 TRBV7-2
CATSPSGSVDTQYF TRBJ2-3 TRBV10-3
CASNKGPYEQYF TRBJ2-7 TRBV6-6
CASSTTGKGEKLFF TRBJ1-4 TRBV28
CSALGDGYEQYF TRBJ2-7 TRBV29-1
CASSPGTGAYNEQFF TRBJ2-1 TRBV18
CASNGRIPLSSGNTIYF TRBJ1-3 TRBV28
CASSQALLAGGDNEQFF TRBJ2-1 TRBV4-1
CASSSRAGQETQYF TRBJ2-5 TRBV11-3
CASSYAGLNTGELFF TRBJ2-2 TRBV27
CASSSGAQETQYF TRBJ2-5 TRBV7-3
CASSRTGGDTEAFF TRBJ1-1 TRBV18
CASSLVSARGTGELFF TRBJ2-2 TRBV11-2
CASKYDKNTEAFF TRBJ1-1 TRBV2
CASSWVTDTQYF TRBJ2-3 TRBV7-6
CASSYVGRETGELFF TRBJ2-2 TRBV5-6
CASSPQLSILAGYSYEQYF TRBJ2-7 TRBV11-2
CASSTPGEDTQYF TRBJ2-3 TRBV5-4
CASSIEGKNTEAFF TRBJ1-1 TRBV19
CASSIEGASSNEQFF TRBJ2-1 TRBV19
CASVGGRETQYF TRBJ2-5 TRBV5-5
CASSLWQRSTYNEQFF TRBJ2-1 TRBV7-8
CSVVGGGYGYTF TRBJ1-2 TRBV29-1
CASSGGQGEKLFF TRBJ1-4 TRBV5-4
CASSRQGLAGVGEQFF TRBJ2-1 TRBV28